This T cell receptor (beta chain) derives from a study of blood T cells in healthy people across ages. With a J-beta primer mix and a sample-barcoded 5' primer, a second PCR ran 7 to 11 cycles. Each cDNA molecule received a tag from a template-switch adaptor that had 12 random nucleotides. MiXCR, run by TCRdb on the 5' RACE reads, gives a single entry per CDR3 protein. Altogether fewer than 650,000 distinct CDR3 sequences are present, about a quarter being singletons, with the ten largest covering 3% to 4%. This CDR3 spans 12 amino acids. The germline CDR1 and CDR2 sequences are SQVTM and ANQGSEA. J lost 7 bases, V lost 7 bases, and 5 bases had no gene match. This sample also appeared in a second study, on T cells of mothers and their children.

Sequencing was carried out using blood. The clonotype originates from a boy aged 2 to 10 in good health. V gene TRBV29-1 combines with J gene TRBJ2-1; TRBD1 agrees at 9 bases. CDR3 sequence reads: CSAGTGMNEQFF. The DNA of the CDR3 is TGCAGCGCCGGGACAGGGATGAATGAGCAGTTCTTC.